Shown below are 3 T cell receptor beta chains from a single sample sequenced in a study of CD8 T cells in Susac syndrome. Reverse transcription of roughly 0.5 to 1 ug RNA was carried out with random hexamers. Each CDR3 protein is one row after TCRdb ran MiXCR on the immunoSEQ multiplex PCR reads. The sample carries about 190,000 distinct CDR3 sequences, 85% to 95% recorded once. Sequencing input: CD4+ T cells from PBMCs. These receptors were obtained from a human donor in good health.

The V call is TRBV29-1, the J call TRBJ1-1; D is unclear. There are 14 residues in the CDR3. Germline-derived CDR1 and CDR2 are SQVTM and ANQGSEA. The CDR3 DNA sequence: TGCAGGGCCGTTCAAGGGCCTATGAACACTGAAGCTTTCTTT. Encoded protein: CRAVQGPMNTEAFF.

The gene calls are TRBV29-1 and TRBJ2-2, with 8 bases aligning to TRBD1. The CDR3 length is 14 residues. Looked up from germline, CDR1 is SQVTM and CDR2 is ANQGSEA. The trim removed 6 bases at V and 6 bases at J, leaving 9 bases unmatched. The chain's CDR3 is CSVELGQGAGELFF. DNA of the CDR3: TGCAGCGTCGAACTTGGACAGGGCGCCGGGGAGCTGTTTTTT.

J is TRBJ2-1 and V is TRBV29-1, with 8 positions matching TRBD1. The CDR3 is 13 residues long. V shed 4 bases and J 9 bases; nucleotides not matched to a gene: 8. Germline assignment: CDR1 SQVTM and CDR2 ANQGSEA. CDR3 region: CSVVPGQAFEQFF. As DNA, the CDR3 is TGCAGCGTTGTACCGGGACAGGCTTTTGAGCAGTTCTTC.